Listed here are 18 T cell receptor beta chains from one sample, sequenced in a study of OX40 agonist ivuxolimab in advanced cancers. Some clones are missing from TCRdb's copy, which holds only in-frame ones; the method was immunoSEQ multiplex PCR. The sample gives about 84,000 clones, roughly 94% of which show up once; more than 9.5% is in the top ten. Here the sequenced sample was CD4+ or CD8+ T cells sorted from blood, taken in a trial of the OX40 agonist ivuxolimab. The receptors were sampled from an adult with an advanced solid tumor such as melanoma, head and neck, liver or kidney cancer.

This chain joins TRBV7-8 and TRBJ2-2; 12 bases map to TRBD1. CDR3 length: 19 amino acids. J was trimmed by 3 bases and V by 5 bases; bases with no gene match: 13. Germline-derived CDR1 and CDR2 are SGHVS and FQNEAQ. The CDR3 DNA is TGTGCCAGCAGCCTCCGGACCGGGACAGGGGGCTCGGACACCGGGGAGCTGTTTTTT. Its translation is CASSLRTGTGGSDTGELFF.

The CDR3 sequence: CATSRGFPSRAEAFF. In DNA, the CDR3 is TGTGCCACCAGCAGAGGGTTCCCGTCAAGGGCTGAAGCTTTCTTT. This rearrangement joins TRBV15 to TRBJ1-1, with no clear D. Germline V gives CDR1 LNHNV, CDR2 YYDKDF (reference sequence). V lost 1 base and J lost 6, with 15 bases in between. The CDR3 is 15 amino acids. Looking up the rest from reference TRBV15 and TRBJ1-1 gives the full variable domain: DAMVIQNPRYQVTQFGKPVTLSCSQTLNHNVMYWYQQKSSQAPKLLFHYYDKDFNNEADTPDNFQSRRPNTSFCFLDIRSPGLGDTAMYLCATSRGFPSRAEAFFGQGTRLTVV.

This clone was picked up one time. The V gene is TRBV7-8, the J gene TRBJ2-1, with 13 bases matching TRBD2. Germline CDR1 SGHVS, CDR2 FQNEAQ. V lost 5 bases, J lost 9 bases, and 13 bases stayed unmatched. The CDR3 loop spans 17 amino acids. The DNA of the CDR3 is TGTGCCAGCAGCATAAACCCGACTAGCGGGAGGCTTGGTGAGCAGTTCTTC. It is translated as CASSINPTSGRLGEQFF.

The V gene is TRBV10-3, the J gene TRBJ2-7, with 8 bases fitting TRBD1. Germline V gene data show CDR1 as ENHRY and CDR2 as SYGVKD. This CDR3 has 17 amino acids. The V segment lost 6 bases and the J segment 2 bases; nucleotides outside the gene matches: 15. CDR3 protein: CAIRPDTGTGVAYEQYF. CDR3 bases: TGTGCCATCAGGCCAGATACCGGGACAGGAGTCGCCTACGAGCAGTACTTC.

The chain uses TRBV9 and TRBJ1-6; D is ambiguous. Per germline, CDR1 SGDLS and CDR2 YYNGEE. The CDR3 consists of 12 residues. The V end was cut by 3 bases, the J end by 9 bases, with 7 bases between. The CDR3 DNA sequence: TGTGCCAGCAGCGGTCCCCGTTCACCCCTCCACTTT. Translation gives CASSGPRSPLHF.

The chain joins TRBV4-3 to TRBJ2-7; no reliable D call. Germline values: CDR1 LGHNA, CDR2 YSLEER. Deletions cut 4 bases from V and 4 bases from J, with 11 bases between. The CDR3 contains 13 residues. The chain's CDR3 is CASSPHLEYEQYF. The CDR3 DNA follows: TGCGCCAGCAGCCCCCATCTAGAATACGAGCAGTACTTC.

The CDR3 loop is CASSQEPRSGGSGNTIYF. CDR3 in DNA: TGCGCCAGCAGCCAAGAGCCTCGGTCAGGGGGCTCCGGAAACACCATATATTTT. V is TRBV4-3 and J is TRBJ1-3, with 8 positions matching TRBD1. Germline values: CDR1 LGHNA, CDR2 YSLEER. Germline trimming cut 0 bases from V and 4 bases from J; bases unmatched to any gene: 11. The CDR3 totals 18 residues.

V is TRBV1 and J is TRBJ2-7. TRBV1 is termed a pseudogene. This CDR3 has 19 residues. CDR3 nucleotides: TGCACCAGCAGCCCATTACCTTTTTCTCCGGGACGACTCCTGGGGGAGCAGTACTTC. This translates into CTSSPLPFSPGRLLGEQYF.

DNA for the CDR3: TGTGCCAGCAGCCCCGGGACAGGGTGGACAGATACGCAGTATTTT. It translates to CASSPGTGWTDTQYF. The chain has TRBV5-4 and TRBJ2-3; TRBD1 matches 9 bases. The CDR3 length is 15 residues. Germline CDR1 and CDR2: SGHNT and YYREEE (reference sequence). Germline trimming cut 4 bases from V and 3 bases from J; bases unmatched to any gene: 6.

CDR3 protein: CASSSGTGWYEQYF. The CDR3 region has the DNA TGTGCCAGCAGTTCCGGGACAGGGTGGTACGAGCAGTACTTC. The chain combines TRBV11-2 with TRBJ2-7; 9 bases fit TRBD1. The CDR3 loop spans 14 amino acids. Trimming at V came to 6 bases and at J to 4 bases, leaving 7 bases not matched to a gene. The germline V gene encodes CDR1 SGHAT and CDR2 FQNNGV.

The genes are TRBV7-9 and TRBJ1-1, with a tentative D call TRBD1 (6 bases). Germline CDR1 and CDR2: SEHNR and FQNEAQ (reference sequence). The V and J ends lost 4 bases and 6 bases respectively, with 12 bases between them. The CDR3 totals 13 residues. DNA of the CDR3: TGTGCCAGCAGCTCTCCAGGGGCTGCTGAAGCTTTCTTT. Translated, it gives CASSSPGAAEAFF.

The CDR3 DNA reads as TGCGCCAGCAGCCACCCCTTGACGGGGGGGACTGAAGCTTTCTTT. The encoded protein is CASSHPLTGGTEAFF. The V and J genes are TRBV4-3 and TRBJ1-1; D is possibly TRBD1 (5 bases). V lost 3 bases to trimming and J lost 5 bases, with 16 bases between them. Germline CDR1 and CDR2: LGHNA and YSLEER. The CDR3 is made up of 15 amino acids.

The genes are TRBV19 and TRBJ2-1; no definite D call. Germline lookup yields CDR1 LNHDA and CDR2 SQIVND (reference sequence). CDR3 length: 11 amino acids. Trimming stripped 3 bases from V and 6 bases from J, with 3 bases between. The CDR3 spells CASSIGNEQFF. As DNA, the CDR3 is TGTGCCAGTAGTATTGGCAATGAGCAGTTCTTC.

The J gene is TRBJ2-3, the V gene TRBV9; D call uncertain. The CDR3 spans 14 residues. The V end was cut by 0 bases, the J end by 5 bases, with 10 bases between. Germline CDR1 reads SGDLS; CDR2 reads YYNGEE. The CDR3 region has the DNA TGTGCCAGCAGCGTAGCGGGCACACGAGATACGCAGTATTTT. It yields the protein CASSVAGTRDTQYF.

The rearrangement links TRBV5-1 to TRBJ2-7; D may match TRBD1 or TRBD2 (6 bases each). The CDR3 extends over 15 amino acids. Trimming removed 0 bases from V and 2 bases from J, with 12 bases in between. Germline V gives CDR1 SGHRS, CDR2 YFSETQ. CDR3: CASSLAEGGAYEQYF. As DNA, the CDR3 is TGCGCCAGCAGCTTGGCCGAGGGGGGCGCCTACGAGCAGTACTTC.

The chain uses TRBV4-3 and TRBJ2-4; 7 bases agree with TRBD2. V trimming: 1 base; J trimming: 8 bases; junction bases outside the gene matches: 20. The V gene's germline CDR1 is LGHNA and CDR2 YSLEER. CDR3 length: 19 residues. The CDR3: CASSQGAGREIPMLDIQYF. The CDR3 DNA is TGCGCCAGCAGCCAAGGGGCGGGGCGGGAGATCCCAATGTTGGACATTCAGTACTTC.

The genes are TRBV7-8 and TRBJ2-6, with a tentative D call TRBD1 (6 bases). This CDR3 contains 16 residues. Germline V gene lookup returns CDR1 SGHVS and CDR2 FQNEAQ. The V gene lost 5 bases and the J gene lost 0 bases, with 11 bases spanning the gap. Here the CDR3 reads CASSRQAFSGANVLTF. The CDR3 region has the DNA TGTGCCAGCAGCAGACAGGCATTCTCTGGGGCCAACGTCCTGACTTTC. The full variable domain, with the rest looked up from reference TRBV7-8 and TRBJ2-6, is GAGVSQSPRYKVAKRGQDVALRCDPISGHVSLFWYQQALGQGPEFLTYFQNEAQLDKSGLPSDRFFAERPEGSVSTLKIQRTQQEDSAVYLCASSRQAFSGANVLTFGAGSRLTVL.

This rearrangement joins TRBV9 to TRBJ1-2, with 7 bases matching TRBD1. V trimming: 5 bases; J trimming: 6 bases; junction bases outside the gene matches: 19. Looked up from germline, CDR1 is SGDLS and CDR2 is YYNGEE. The CDR3 is 17 residues long. The CDR3 loop is CASSQSKDRTGLDGYTF. Here the CDR3 DNA reads TGTGCCAGCAGTCAATCCAAAGATAGGACAGGTCTGGATGGCTACACCTTC.